Reported below is one T cell receptor (beta chain). Its target is not known. This sample stems from a study of T cell clonality in common variable immunodeficiency. Regarding the study as a whole: Fewer deletions and N-nucleotide insertions were reportedly seen in common variable immunodeficiency TCR beta sequences. Links between repertoire features and CVID complications were heterogeneity-limited. T cell subpopulation sequencing would be needed to explain CVID clonality.

TCRdb's table, derived via immunoSEQ multiplex PCR, lists solely in-frame clones and lacks some. Recorded here are around 40,000 clones, with no singletons, and the ten leading clones hold approximately 5.6%. This clonotype was obtained from a human donor with common variable immunodeficiency. Input material: peripheral blood mononuclear cells.

The chain's CDR3 is CAWSPLAKNIQYF. Partial CDR3 DNA: TGTGCCTGGAGTCCCCTGGCCAAAAACATT. This chain links TRBV30 with TRBJ2-4; D is uncertain. The CDR3 extends 3 residues past the end of the read, so its final part is completed from the germline J gene. The CDR3 extends over 13 amino acids. V gave up 2 bases and J gave up 1 base, with 6 bases separating them. CDR1 and CDR2 (germline): GTSNPN, SVGIG (reference sequence).